Presented here are 26 T cell receptor beta chains from one specimen sequenced in a study of cytomegalovirus exposure and HLA in healthy donors. 60 Vbeta and 13 Jbeta primers were used in PCR. Profiled with immunoSEQ multiplex PCR; TCRdb holds only in-frame clones, not every one. Of just over 150,000 clones listed, more than 75% were seen once; the top ten hold 2% to 2.5%. The sequenced material came from PBMCs. The receptors shown here come from a woman in her late teens or twenties in good health and CMV-seronegative.

The chain is built from TRBV27 and TRBJ1-6, with D hard to call. Trimming shortened V by 2 bases and J by 10 bases, and 9 bases separated the two germline ends. The CDR3 spans 13 residues. Germline lookup yields CDR1 MNHEY and CDR2 SMNVEV (reference sequence). In nucleotides, the CDR3 is TGTGCCAGCAGTTTAAGCCCGAAGTCACCCCTCCACTTT. It encodes CASSLSPKSPLHF.

The chain joins TRBV30 to TRBJ1-6; 10 positions match TRBD1. The ends lost 3 bases at V and 8 bases at J; junction bases unmatched: 7. The CDR3 loop spans 15 amino acids. Germline V gene sequence: CDR1 GTSNPN, CDR2 SVGIG (reference sequence). CDR3 amino acids: CAWSLRDRGYSPLHF. In DNA, the CDR3 is TGTGCCTGGAGCCTCCGGGACAGGGGATATTCACCCCTCCACTTT.

The V and J genes are TRBV10-3 and TRBJ1-2; the match to TRBD1 covers 9 bases. Trimming at V came to 4 bases and at J to 6 bases, leaving 3 bases not matched to a gene. Germline V gene data show CDR1 as ENHRY and CDR2 as SYGVKD. The CDR3 contains 13 residues. The CDR3 spells CAISGQGDNGYTF. The CDR3, as DNA: TGTGCCATCAGTGGACAGGGGGACAATGGCTACACCTTC.

The J gene is TRBJ2-2, the V gene TRBV7-2; the match to TRBD2 covers 12 bases. Germline values: CDR1 SGHTA, CDR2 FQGNSA. The junction had 8 bases not matched to a gene; V was cut back by 4 bases and J by 5 bases. The CDR3 is 17 amino acids. CDR3 loop: CASSSRLAGDVTGELFF. DNA of the CDR3: TGTGCCAGCAGCTCGCGACTAGCGGGAGATGTTACCGGGGAGCTGTTTTTT. Drawing the rest from reference TRBV7-2 and TRBJ2-2, the complete variable domain is GAGVSQSPSNKVTEKGKDVELRCDPISGHTALYWYRQSLGQGLEFLIYFQGNSAPDKSGLPSDRFSAERTGGSVSTLTIQRTQQEDSAVYLCASSSRLAGDVTGELFFGEGSRLTVL.

The chain joins TRBV7-2 to TRBJ1-2; D not resolved. The germline CDR1 and CDR2 sequences are SGHTA and FQGNSA. This CDR3 is 12 amino acids long. V lost 0 bases and J 8 bases, leaving 7 bases between the germline ends. The CDR3 region has the DNA TGTGCCAGCAGCTTAGCACTAGGAGGCTACACCTTC. Translation: CASSLALGGYTF.

The genes are TRBV6-6 and TRBJ2-2, with 10 bases aligning to TRBD2. Trimming removed 4 bases from V and 4 bases from J; junction bases left unmatched: 3. Germline assignment: CDR1 MNHNY and CDR2 SVGAGI (reference sequence). This CDR3 is 15 amino acids long. The CDR3 DNA is TGTGCCAGCAGTTTAGCGGGGGGAGTCACCGGGGAGCTGTTTTTT. This sequence encodes CASSLAGGVTGELFF.

The chain joins TRBV28 to TRBJ1-2; TRBD1 aligns across 8 bases. The CDR3 extends over 14 amino acids. CDR1 and CDR2 from the germline V gene are MDHEN and SYDVKM. The V segment lost 5 bases and the J segment 5 bases; nucleotides outside the gene matches: 7. The CDR3 region is CASSPGQEVYGYTF. The CDR3 nucleotides are TGTGCCAGCAGTCCGGGACAGGAAGTGTATGGCTACACCTTC.

The genes are TRBV5-6 and TRBJ1-2; TRBD1 matches at 7 bases. Looked up from germline, CDR1 is SGHDT and CDR2 is YYEEEE. The V gene end was trimmed by 4 bases and the J gene end by 3 bases; junction bases not matched to a gene: 0. This CDR3 spans 12 amino acids. CDR3: CASSTGDYGYTF. The CDR3 nucleotides read TGTGCCAGCAGCACAGGGGACTATGGCTACACCTTC.

This sequence joins TRBV5-5 and TRBJ2-5, with D perhaps matching TRBD2 (5 bases). The CDR3 totals 13 residues. Deletions cut 4 bases from V and 2 bases from J, with 9 bases between. Germline V CDR1 and CDR2: SGHKS, YYEKEE (reference sequence). The CDR3 here is CASSPRGQETQYF. For the CDR3, the DNA is TGTGCCAGCAGCCCTCGGGGACAAGAGACCCAGTACTTC.

The chain joins TRBV2 to TRBJ1-6; possible D gene TRBD1, 5 bases. This CDR3 is 14 amino acids long. Germline CDR1 and CDR2: SNHLY and FYNNEI. Trimming cost V 5 bases and J 9 bases, with 14 bases left between them. This CDR3 is CASSSSGGGSPLHF. CDR3 bases: TGTGCCAGCAGTAGTAGCGGCGGGGGTTCACCCCTCCACTTT.

This sequence joins TRBV10-1 and TRBJ1-2; D gene unclear. This CDR3 is 13 amino acids long. CDR1 WNHNN and CDR2 SYGVQD come from the germline V gene (reference sequence). Trimming cost V 0 bases and J 3 bases, with 5 bases left between them. CDR3 sequence reads: CASSESADYGYTF. The DNA of the CDR3 is TGCGCCAGCAGTGAGTCGGCGGACTATGGCTACACCTTC.

This rearrangement joins TRBV5-4 to TRBJ2-3; D uncertain. V lost 1 base and J lost 2, with 11 bases in between. Germline V gene data show CDR1 as SGHNT and CDR2 as YYREEE (reference sequence). The CDR3 loop spans 15 amino acids. The CDR3 nucleotides read TGTGCCAGCAGCTTGAGACTCCTTGACACAGATACGCAGTATTTT. This sequence encodes CASSLRLLDTDTQYF.

The CDR3: CASSFGSGGQETQYF. The CDR3 nucleotides are TGTGCCAGCAGTTTCGGATCCGGGGGACAAGAGACCCAGTACTTC. The J gene is TRBJ2-5, the V gene TRBV27; a weak D match, TRBD2 (6 bases). The CDR3 has 15 amino acids. Germline CDR1 and CDR2: MNHEY and SMNVEV (reference sequence). Trimming cost V 3 bases and J 2 bases, with 13 bases left between them.

The chain employs TRBV10-1 and TRBJ1-6; unclear D gene. CDR1 WNHNN and CDR2 SYGVQD come from the germline V gene (reference sequence). The CDR3 extends over 14 amino acids. V was trimmed by 5 bases and J by 0 bases, leaving 5 bases between them. CDR3 amino acids: CASSRSSYNSPLHF. In DNA, the CDR3 is TGCGCCAGCAGTCGGAGCTCCTATAATTCACCCCTCCACTTT.

This clone was found once. The chain links TRBV5-1 to TRBJ2-1, with D perhaps TRBD2 (6 bases). V lost 4 bases and J lost 4, with 15 bases in between. CDR1 is SGHRS and CDR2 is YFSETQ in the germline V gene. The CDR3 length is 15 residues. The CDR3 protein is CASSQVASEYNEQFF. The CDR3 nucleotides read TGCGCCAGCAGCCAGGTAGCTAGCGAATACAATGAGCAGTTCTTC.

In its sample, this clone was seen a few times. This sequence joins TRBV18 and TRBJ1-1; TRBD1 aligns across 8 bases. The CDR3 extends over 15 amino acids. J was trimmed by 3 bases and V by 2 bases; bases with no gene match: 5. Germline loops: CDR1 KGHSH, CDR2 LQKENI. DNA of the CDR3: TGTGCCAGCTCACCATCCAGGGGGCTTGACACTGAAGCTTTCTTT. Translating it yields CASSPSRGLDTEAFF.

This chain links TRBV10-1 with TRBJ1-3; tentatively, D is TRBD1 (5 bases). The CDR3 runs 14 residues. V was shortened by 8 bases and J by 0 bases, with 11 bases between the two germline ends. Germline-derived CDR1 and CDR2 are WNHNN and SYGVQD (reference sequence). DNA of the CDR3: TGCGCCAGCCACAGACAGAGCTCTGGAAACACCATATATTTT. The encoded protein is CASHRQSSGNTIYF.

V gene TRBV11-2 combines with J gene TRBJ2-3; 16 bases line up with TRBD2. There are 16 residues in the CDR3. After removal of 5 bases from V and 6 bases from J, the junction contained 5 bases not matched to a gene. In germline, CDR1 is SGHAT, CDR2 FQNNGV. The CDR3 reads CASSPGLAGGQDTQYF. In DNA, the CDR3 is TGTGCCAGCAGCCCGGGACTAGCGGGGGGGCAGGATACGCAGTATTTT.

V is TRBV7-9 and J is TRBJ2-5; 8 bases align to TRBD1. Germline values: CDR1 SEHNR, CDR2 FQNEAQ (reference sequence). Trimming at V came to 3 bases and at J to 5 bases, leaving 5 bases not matched to a gene. This CDR3 has 14 residues. The chain's CDR3 is CASSFRGRGETQYF. The CDR3 bases are TGTGCCAGCAGCTTCAGGGGGCGCGGGGAGACCCAGTACTTC.

The chain employs TRBV7-2 and TRBJ1-1; D remains unclear. Germline CDR1 reads SGHTA; CDR2 reads FQGNSA. Between the trimmed V and J ends, which lost 1 base and 1 base, there was a span of 10 bases. The CDR3 spans 15 residues. The CDR3: CASSLVGPGNTEAFF. The CDR3 region has the DNA TGTGCCAGCAGCTTAGTTGGTCCGGGGAACACTGAAGCTTTCTTT.

The V gene is TRBV6-1, the J gene TRBJ2-7; 7 bases are shared with TRBD2. The CDR3 sequence is 14 residues long. With 7 bases clipped from V and 0 bases from J, the junction kept 6 bases outside the gene matches. CDR1 and CDR2 from the germline V gene are MNHNS and SASEGT. CDR3 sequence reads: CASIWRTSSYEQYF. The CDR3, as DNA: TGTGCCAGCATTTGGAGGACTAGCTCCTACGAGCAGTACTTC.

The chain employs TRBV7-3 and TRBJ2-1; 13 bases are shared with TRBD2. Trimming cost V 5 bases and J 9 bases; bases outside gene matches: 10. CDR3 length: 16 amino acids. CDR1 and CDR2 from the germline V gene are SGHTA and FQGTGA. CDR3 loop: CASSPNVLAGGFEQFF. CDR3 sequence (DNA): TGTGCCAGCAGCCCAAACGTACTAGCGGGAGGGTTTGAGCAGTTCTTC.

This clone was observed a single time. V gene TRBV7-2 combines with J gene TRBJ2-3, with 8 nucleotides matching TRBD1. Unmatched junction bases numbered 4, after V lost 9 bases and J lost 2 bases. The CDR3 is 13 amino acids. Germline V CDR1 and CDR2: SGHTA, FQGNSA. CDR3 DNA sequence: TGTGCCAGTTCGACAGGGGTCACAGATACGCAGTATTTT. Protein sequence: CASSTGVTDTQYF.

The chain has TRBV27 and TRBJ1-3, with unresolved D. This CDR3 has 13 residues. Germline CDR1 MNHEY, CDR2 SMNVEV (reference sequence). Trimming cost V 5 bases and J 2 bases, with 7 bases left between them. The CDR3 region is CASSPGTGNTIYF. The CDR3 coding sequence is TGTGCCAGCAGTCCGGGGACTGGAAACACCATATATTTT.

The rearrangement joins TRBV7-2 to TRBJ2-7; tentatively, D is TRBD2 (5 bases). Trimming took 5 bases from V and 6 from J, leaving 17 bases between them. The germline V gene encodes CDR1 SGHTA and CDR2 FQGNSA. The CDR3 sequence is 14 residues long. This chain's CDR3 is CASSQPAPSIEQYF. In nucleotides, the CDR3 is TGTGCCAGCAGCCAGCCGGCGCCTAGCATCGAGCAGTACTTC. The whole variable domain, filled in from reference TRBV7-2 and TRBJ2-7, reads GAGVSQSPSNKVTEKGKDVELRCDPISGHTALYWYRQSLGQGLEFLIYFQGNSAPDKSGLPSDRFSAERTGGSVSTLTIQRTQQEDSAVYLCASSQPAPSIEQYFGPGTRLTVT.

The CDR3 DNA reads TGTGCCAGCAGCCTACCTGGGAGGGAGGCAAAATATGAGCAGTTCTTC. Amino acid sequence: CASSLPGREAKYEQFF. The chain is built from TRBV5-6 and TRBJ2-1, with 7 bases lining up with TRBD2. Germline lookup yields CDR1 SGHDT and CDR2 YYEEEE. The CDR3 runs 16 residues. V trimming: 4 bases; J trimming: 8 bases; junction bases outside the gene matches: 15.